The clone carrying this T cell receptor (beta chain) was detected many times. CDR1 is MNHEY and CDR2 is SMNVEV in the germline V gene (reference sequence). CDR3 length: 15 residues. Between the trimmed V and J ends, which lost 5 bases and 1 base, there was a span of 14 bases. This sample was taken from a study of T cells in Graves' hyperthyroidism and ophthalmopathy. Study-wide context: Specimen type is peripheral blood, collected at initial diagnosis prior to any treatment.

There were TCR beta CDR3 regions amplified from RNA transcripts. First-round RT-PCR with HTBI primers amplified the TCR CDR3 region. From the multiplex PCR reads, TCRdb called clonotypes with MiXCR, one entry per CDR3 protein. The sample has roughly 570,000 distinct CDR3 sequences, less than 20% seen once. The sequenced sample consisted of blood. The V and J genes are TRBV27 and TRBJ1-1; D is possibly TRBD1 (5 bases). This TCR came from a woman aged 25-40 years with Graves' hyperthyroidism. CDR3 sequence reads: CASSPLGGQNTEAFF. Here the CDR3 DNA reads TGTGCCAGCAGTCCGTTGGGGGGTCAGAACACTGAAGCTTTCTTT.